The 18 T cell receptor beta chains presented below share a single source sample, sequenced in a study of CD4 T cells in relation to SARS-CoV-2 and coronaviruses (dated by TCRdb to the early 2020s). CD4+ T cells from unexposed donors were collected before the COVID-19 pandemic (2011-2018). The EasySep CD4+ T cell isolation kit was used to isolate CD4+ T cells once the cultures had run for under twelve days. Preparation of the library involved the immunoSEQ multiplex PCR assay. Held by TCRdb, this immuneACCESS table contains in-frame sequences only and omits some clones. Under half of the omission traces to an unresolved V gene where checked; the cause of the rest is unknown. A total of 28,000 or so clones appear in this sample, more than 60% of them only once. Together, the top ten hold 18% of the sample. Their recognized antigens are unknown. The sequenced sample was CD4+ T cells from PBMCs, cultured in vitro. These receptors all stem from a human donor in good health.

The chain couples TRBV6-5 to TRBJ1-2, with 11 nucleotides matching TRBD1. The germline V gene encodes CDR1 MNHEY and CDR2 SVGAGI. With 7 bases clipped from V and 7 bases from J, the junction kept 8 bases outside the gene matches. The CDR3 sequence is 14 residues long. The CDR3 DNA follows: TGTGCCAGCACCCCGGGACAGGGGGTGGTTGGCTACACCTTC. This encodes CASTPGQGVVGYTF.

The chain links TRBV5-5 to TRBJ2-5, with D unresolved. V was clipped by 4 bases and J by 5 bases, with 15 bases between them. Germline V gives CDR1 SGHKS, CDR2 YYEKEE (reference sequence). This CDR3 has 14 residues. In nucleotides, the CDR3 is TGTGCCAGCAGCCCCGGGCAGTCGATTGAGACCCAGTACTTC. The encoded protein is CASSPGQSIETQYF.

The chain employs TRBV3-1 (or the pseudogene TRBV3-2) and TRBJ2-1; TRBD2 aligns across 11 bases. This CDR3 region has 17 residues. The germline V gene encodes CDR1 LGHDT and CDR2 YNNKEL (reference sequence). V dropped 2 bases and J dropped 8; count of bases not matched to a gene: 11. The CDR3 bases are TGTGCCAGCAGCCAACAGTATACTAGCGGGAGAGCTGATGAGCAGTTCTTC. Translating it yields CASSQQYTSGRADEQFF.

DNA for the CDR3: TGTGCCAGCAGCTTACAGCGGGGGCCCTACGAGCAGTACTTC. It specifies CASSLQRGPYEQYF. This chain joins TRBV7-9 and TRBJ2-7; 8 nucleotides line up with TRBD2. Germline V lookup: CDR1 SEHNR, CDR2 FQNEAQ (reference sequence). This CDR3 has 14 residues. J gave up 2 bases and V 2 bases, and 2 bases lay outside the gene matches.

The chain uses TRBV9 and TRBJ2-3; D assignment may be TRBD1 or TRBD2 (5 bases each). Germline values: CDR1 SGDLS, CDR2 YYNGEE. CDR3 length equals 15 residues. V lost 1 base and J 3 bases, leaving 12 bases between the germline ends. Written as DNA, the CDR3 is TGTGCCAGCAGCGTATCGGGGCCTTTAACAGATACGCAGTATTTT. Translated, it gives CASSVSGPLTDTQYF.

This rearrangement joins TRBV30 to TRBJ2-7; D is undetermined. CDR3 length: 13 residues. The germline gives CDR1 GTSNPN, CDR2 SVGIG (reference sequence). Trimming removed 0 bases from V and 3 bases from J, with 9 bases in between. The DNA of the CDR3 is TGTGCCTGGAGTGTACGAAGGGACTACGAGCAGTACTTC. Residues: CAWSVRRDYEQYF. The full variable domain, completed using reference TRBV30 and TRBJ2-7, is SQTIHQWPATLVQPVGSPLSLECTVEGTSNPNLYWYRQAAGRGLQLLFYSVGIGQISSEVPQNLSASRPQDRQFILSSKKLLLSDSGFYLCAWSVRRDYEQYFGPGTRLTVT.

This clone was seen only a few times. V usage is TRBV6-6 and J usage is TRBJ2-7; TRBD1 agrees at 11 bases. J lost 2 bases, V lost 5 bases, and 5 bases had no gene match. Per germline, CDR1 MNHNY and CDR2 SVGAGI (reference sequence). The CDR3 length is 15 residues. CDR3: CASSDPGQGAYEQYF. The CDR3 region has the DNA TGTGCCAGCAGTGACCCGGGACAGGGGGCCTACGAGCAGTACTTC.

The V call is TRBV3-1 (or the pseudogene TRBV3-2), the J call TRBJ2-7, with D hard to call. Germline lookup yields CDR1 LGHDT and CDR2 YNNKEL (reference sequence). The CDR3 extends over 11 amino acids. V shed 4 bases and J shed 5 bases, with 6 bases lying between them. Here the CDR3 reads CASSLLHEQYF. CDR3 DNA sequence: TGTGCCAGCAGCCTTCTCCACGAGCAGTACTTC.

The chain carries TRBV6-5 and TRBJ2-7; D possibly corresponds to TRBD2 (6 bases). The CDR3 is made up of 15 amino acids. Germline-derived CDR1 and CDR2 are MNHEY and SVGAGI. V lost 6 bases and J 4 bases, leaving 19 bases between the germline ends. The CDR3 is CASRTQIGTLYEQYF. CDR3 sequence (DNA): TGTGCCAGCAGAACCCAGATCGGGACTCTGTACGAGCAGTACTTC.

CDR3 loop: CASSREETQYF. The CDR3 DNA reads as TGTGCCAGCAGCCGTGAAGAGACCCAGTACTTC. The chain is built from TRBV2 and TRBJ2-5; D remains ambiguous. This CDR3 is built from 11 residues. Germline-derived CDR1 and CDR2 are SNHLY and FYNNEI. V shed 6 bases and J shed 3 bases, with 5 bases lying between them.

The chain is built from TRBV10-3 and TRBJ2-3; D ambiguous. Germline loops: CDR1 ENHRY, CDR2 SYGVKD. V gave up 0 bases and J gave up 0 bases, with 7 bases separating them. The CDR3 length is 15 residues. The CDR3 loop is CAISESTTSTDTQYF. The CDR3 bases are TGTGCCATCAGTGAGTCCACTACAAGCACAGATACGCAGTATTTT.

The chain joins TRBV10-1 to TRBJ2-2; D perhaps matches TRBD1 (6 bases). The CDR3 spans 14 residues. Between the trimmed V and J ends, which lost 6 bases and 2 bases, there was a span of 10 bases. The germline CDR1 and CDR2 sequences are WNHNN and SYGVQD (reference sequence). CDR3 sequence reads: CASRDSTNTGELFF. In DNA form, the CDR3 reads TGCGCCAGCAGGGACAGTACAAACACCGGGGAGCTGTTTTTT.

This clone was observed a handful of times. The rearrangement joins TRBV29-1 to TRBJ1-1, with a weak D call TRBD1 (6 bases). This CDR3 has 14 amino acids. The germline gives CDR1 SQVTM, CDR2 ANQGSEA. The V gene lost 7 bases and the J gene lost 8 bases, with 23 bases spanning the gap. CDR3 coding DNA: TGCAGCGCCCAGGCACAGGGACACCTTCAAGAAGCTTTCTTT. Protein product: CSAQAQGHLQEAFF.

The genes are TRBV19 and TRBJ1-6; D call uncertain. This CDR3 region has 14 residues. Trimming stripped 1 base from V and 6 bases from J, with 7 bases between. Germline loops: CDR1 LNHDA, CDR2 SQIVND (reference sequence). The CDR3 here is CASSIGTTNSPLHF. The CDR3 bases are TGTGCCAGTAGTATAGGGACGACTAATTCACCCCTCCACTTT.

The V and J genes are TRBV3-1 (or the pseudogene TRBV3-2) and TRBJ2-7; D not resolved. Germline CDR1 and CDR2: LGHDT and YNNKEL (reference sequence). The CDR3 has 14 amino acids. The germline V and J ends were trimmed by 0 bases and 0 bases, with 6 bases remaining between them. This CDR3 reads CASSQDPSSYEQYF. The CDR3 DNA follows: TGTGCCAGCAGCCAAGACCCTAGCTCCTACGAGCAGTACTTC.

The rearrangement joins TRBV19 to TRBJ2-3, with no clear D. The germline V gene encodes CDR1 LNHDA and CDR2 SQIVND (reference sequence). V lost 5 bases to trimming and J lost 5 bases, with 14 bases between them. This CDR3 comprises 14 residues. The chain's CDR3 is CASSPDGRRDTQYF. The DNA for the CDR3 is TGTGCCAGTAGTCCTGACGGACGACGAGATACGCAGTATTTT.

CDR3 DNA: TGTGCCAGCAGCTTGGATGACAATGAGCAGTTCTTC. This gives the protein CASSLDDNEQFF. The chain has TRBV5-8 and TRBJ2-1; the D is unclear. CDR1 SGHTS and CDR2 YDEGEE come from the germline V gene. CDR3 length equals 12 residues. V lost 0 bases, J lost 5 bases, and 3 bases lay in between.

This rearrangement joins TRBV7-2 to TRBJ2-5; 10 bases line up with TRBD1. This CDR3 contains 15 residues. V trimming: 4 bases; J trimming: 4 bases; junction bases outside the gene matches: 6. CDR1 and CDR2 (germline): SGHTA, FQGNSA. CDR3 in amino acids: CASSSDRGLVETQYF. The CDR3 DNA is TGTGCCAGCAGCTCTGACAGGGGGCTGGTAGAGACCCAGTACTTC.